This TCR beta chain was profiled in a study of blood T cells in healthy people across ages. Study information: About one barcoded beta molecule was captured per two T cells (by template switching).

Overall study findings and caveats: Compared with aged donors, long-lived donors showed fewer expanded clones, suggesting selection.

The CDR3 length is 13 residues. Trimming removed 3 bases from V and 5 bases from J, with 11 bases in between. Per sample, extraction of total RNA gave at least 6 micrograms in every case. This clonotype was counted many times. Its antigen is currently unknown. The second PCR ran about 7 to 12 cycles with a sample-barcoded 5' primer and J-beta primers. TCRdb re-analysed the 5' RACE reads in MiXCR, keeping a single row per CDR3 protein. The table records over 1,500,000 distinct CDR3 sequences, about 39% of them present only once. Sequencing was carried out using blood. The TCR sequence derives from a human donor in good health. The J gene is TRBJ2-7, the V gene TRBV12-3 or TRBV12-4, with no clear D. The CDR3 spells CASSFGGPHEQYF. CDR3 DNA: TGTGCCAGCAGTTTCGGCGGACCCCACGAGCAGTACTTC.